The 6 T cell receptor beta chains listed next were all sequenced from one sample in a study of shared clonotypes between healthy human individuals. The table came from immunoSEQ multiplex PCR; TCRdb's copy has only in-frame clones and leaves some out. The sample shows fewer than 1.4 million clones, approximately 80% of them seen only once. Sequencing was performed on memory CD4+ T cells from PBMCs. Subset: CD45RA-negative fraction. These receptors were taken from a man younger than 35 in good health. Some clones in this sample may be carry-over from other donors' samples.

CDR3 region: CASSLVGGLADTQYF. The DNA of the CDR3 is TGTGCCAGCAGCTTAGTGGGGGGATTAGCAGATACGCAGTATTTT. V gene TRBV7-8 combines with J gene TRBJ2-3; D perhaps matches TRBD2 (6 bases). In germline, CDR1 is SGHVS, CDR2 FQNEAQ. The CDR3 loop spans 15 amino acids. The V gene lost 1 base and the J gene lost 4 bases, with 12 bases spanning the gap.

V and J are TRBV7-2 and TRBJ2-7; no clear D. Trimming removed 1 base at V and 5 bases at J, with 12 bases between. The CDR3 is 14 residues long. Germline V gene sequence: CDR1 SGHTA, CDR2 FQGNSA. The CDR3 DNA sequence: TGTGCCAGCAGCTTAGACTTACGCTCAGACGAGCAGTACTTC. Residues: CASSLDLRSDEQYF.

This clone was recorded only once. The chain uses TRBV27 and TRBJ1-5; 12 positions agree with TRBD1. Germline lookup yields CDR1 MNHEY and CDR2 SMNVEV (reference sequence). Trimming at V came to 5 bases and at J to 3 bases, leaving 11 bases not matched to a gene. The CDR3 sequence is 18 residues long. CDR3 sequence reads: CASSPAGGTGGINQPQHF. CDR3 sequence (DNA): TGTGCCAGCAGTCCCGCCGGTGGGACAGGGGGCATCAATCAGCCCCAGCATTTT.

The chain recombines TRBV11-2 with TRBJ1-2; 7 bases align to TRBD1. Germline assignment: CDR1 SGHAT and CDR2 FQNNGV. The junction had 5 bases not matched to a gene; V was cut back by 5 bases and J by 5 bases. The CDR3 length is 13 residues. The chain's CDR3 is CASSKGQSYGYTF. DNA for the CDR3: TGTGCCAGCAGCAAGGGACAGAGTTATGGCTACACCTTC.

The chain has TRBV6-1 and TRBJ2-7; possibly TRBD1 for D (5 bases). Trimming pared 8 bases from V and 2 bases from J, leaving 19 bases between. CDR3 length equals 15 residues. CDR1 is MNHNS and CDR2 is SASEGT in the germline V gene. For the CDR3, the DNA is TGTGCCAGCCCCCAGACAGCGCCTATCCCCTACGAGCAGTACTTC. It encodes CASPQTAPIPYEQYF.

The CDR3 here is CASSRGLAHIGETQYF. Here the CDR3 DNA reads TGTGCCAGCAGCCGCGGACTAGCCCACATCGGGGAGACCCAGTACTTC. The gene calls are TRBV14 and TRBJ2-5, with 8 nucleotides matching TRBD2. The CDR3 covers 16 residues. Germline CDR1 and CDR2: SGHDN and FVKESK. Trimming removed 4 bases from V and 5 bases from J; junction bases left unmatched: 12. The whole variable domain, remainder taken from reference TRBV14 and TRBJ2-5, is EAGVTQFPSHSVIEKGQTVTLRCDPISGHDNLYWYRRVMGKEIKFLLHFVKESKQDESGMPNNRFLAERTGGTYSTLKVQPAELEDSGVYFCASSRGLAHIGETQYFGPGTRLLVL.